These 26 T cell receptor beta chains came from one sample sequenced in a study of shared T cell receptors in the human thymus. Clones were sequenced by immunoSEQ multiplex PCR, and TCRdb holds only the in-frame ones, with some missing. The sample records hundreds of thousands of clones, approximately 90% being singletons. This sample was shared with a second study, whose subject was human thymus T cells.

The source material was thymocytes. These receptor sequences come from a boy in the first two years of life with a congenital heart defect.

CDR3 loop: CTSTGTSGRTGELFF. CDR3 bases: TGCACCAGCACTGGGACTAGCGGGAGAACCGGGGAGCTGTTTTTT. The rearrangement joins TRBV1 to TRBJ2-2; the tabulated D call, TRBD2, remains unverified against the DNA. TRBV1 is an annotated pseudogene. This CDR3 is built from 15 residues.

The chain couples TRBV6-6 to TRBJ2-6; D remains unclear. Deletions cut 7 bases from V and 4 bases from J, with 14 bases between. The germline V gene encodes CDR1 MNHNY and CDR2 SVGAGI (reference sequence). This CDR3 comprises 15 residues. CDR3 protein: CASTENISGANVLTF. CDR3 DNA: TGTGCCAGCACCGAAAACATATCCGGGGCCAACGTCCTGACTTTC.

This clone turned up a few times. The rearrangement links TRBV5-1 to TRBJ2-1; D not resolved. The CDR3 sequence is 15 residues long. The V gene's germline CDR1 is SGHRS and CDR2 YFSETQ. V lost 0 bases to trimming and J lost 0 bases, with 7 bases between them. CDR3 nucleotides: TGCGCCAGCAGCTTGGAACAGTCCTCCTACAATGAGCAGTTCTTC. As protein: CASSLEQSSYNEQFF.

J is TRBJ2-3 and V is TRBV12-5, with 13 bases matching TRBD2. CDR1 is LGHNT and CDR2 is FRNRAP in the germline V gene. The CDR3 length is 21 residues. The V segment lost 1 base and the J segment 2 bases; nucleotides outside the gene matches: 15. This CDR3 reads CASGLGWTSGRFAATTDTQYF. The CDR3 DNA reads TGTGCTAGTGGTTTGGGGTGGACTAGCGGGAGATTCGCAGCGACCACAGATACGCAGTATTTT.

The chain has TRBV5-4 and TRBJ2-1; 9 bases line up with TRBD2. There are 17 residues in the CDR3. V gave up 1 base and J gave up 5 bases; unmatched junction bases: 10. Germline V lookup: CDR1 SGHNT, CDR2 YYREEE (reference sequence). The CDR3 sequence: CASSLPSGKPTNNEQFF. The CDR3 DNA reads TGTGCCAGCAGCTTGCCTAGCGGGAAACCTACCAACAATGAGCAGTTCTTC.

The rearrangement uses TRBV7-2 and TRBJ1-1, with no clear D. CDR3 size: 13 residues. Germline V gene data show CDR1 as SGHTA and CDR2 as FQGNSA. The V end was cut by 2 bases, the J end by 1 base, with 5 bases between. The CDR3 region has the DNA TGTGCCAGCAGCTTACAGAAGAACACTGAAGCTTTCTTT. This sequence encodes CASSLQKNTEAFF.

The chain links TRBV28 to TRBJ2-4, with 10 bases lining up with TRBD1. Germline CDR1 MDHEN, CDR2 SYDVKM. The CDR3 contains 15 residues. Trimming removed 2 bases from V and 5 bases from J; junction bases left unmatched: 3. CDR3 sequence (DNA): TGTGCCAGCAGTTTAAGGGACAGGGGAGAAAACATTCAGTACTTC. This gives the protein CASSLRDRGENIQYF.

The chain recombines TRBV13 with TRBJ2-2, with TRBD2 matching 9 bases. The CDR3 runs 14 residues. V dropped 10 bases and J dropped 1; count of bases not matched to a gene: 4. Germline CDR1 is PRHDT and CDR2 is FYEKMQ (reference sequence). The CDR3 DNA sequence: TGTGCCACCGCGGGAGGGGGGAACACCGGGGAGCTGTTTTTT. It yields the protein CATAGGGNTGELFF.

This clone was seen a single time. The chain joins TRBV4-1 to TRBJ1-2; 10 nucleotides agree with TRBD1. The CDR3 has 15 residues. J was trimmed by 5 bases and V by 3 bases; bases with no gene match: 6. Per germline, CDR1 MGHRA and CDR2 YSYEKL. CDR3 DNA: TGCGCCAGCAGCCAGGGGACAGGGGATGGTTATGGCTACACCTTC. Its translation: CASSQGTGDGYGYTF.

This sequence joins TRBV15 and TRBJ2-3, with 8 bases aligning to TRBD2. V dropped 0 bases and J dropped 0; count of bases not matched to a gene: 14. CDR1 and CDR2 (germline): LNHNV, YYDKDF (reference sequence). The CDR3 loop spans 20 amino acids. The CDR3 is CATSRDRAPRLAQSTDTQYF. The DNA of the CDR3 is TGTGCCACCAGCAGAGATCGGGCCCCTCGACTAGCGCAAAGCACAGATACGCAGTATTTT.

The V and J genes are TRBV15 and TRBJ1-2; 7 nucleotides line up with TRBD1. The CDR3 is 15 amino acids. The J segment lost 8 bases and the V segment lost 2 bases, leaving 11 bases of the junction unmatched. Germline-derived CDR1 and CDR2 are LNHNV and YYDKDF (reference sequence). In DNA, the CDR3 is TGTGCCACCAGCAGAACCACGTCCGCAGGGGGAGGCTACACCTTC. Protein sequence: CATSRTTSAGGGYTF.

V is TRBV7-2 and J is TRBJ1-2; 9 bases are shared with TRBD1. The CDR3 runs to 15 residues. Germline V CDR1 and CDR2: SGHTA, FQGNSA. J lost 10 bases, V lost 0 bases, and 9 bases had no gene match. CDR3 sequence reads: CASSLARDRDKDYTF. CDR3 bases: TGTGCCAGCAGCTTAGCGCGGGACAGGGATAAAGACTACACCTTC.

The rearrangement links TRBV7-9 to TRBJ2-2; 11 bases line up with TRBD2. Trimming cost V 1 base and J 2 bases; bases outside gene matches: 3. The CDR3 runs to 17 residues. Germline CDR1 is SEHNR and CDR2 is FQNEAQ (reference sequence). CDR3 in DNA: TGTGCCAGCAGCTTAGGACTAGCGGGGACTAACACCGGGGAGCTGTTTTTT. As protein: CASSLGLAGTNTGELFF.

In DNA form, the CDR3 reads TGTGCCAGCAGTTCCGGGACTAGCTGGGAGACCCAGTACTTC. This encodes CASSSGTSWETQYF. This rearrangement joins TRBV27 to TRBJ2-5, with 9 bases identical to TRBD2. CDR3 length equals 14 residues. Trimming removed 4 bases from V and 5 bases from J; junction bases left unmatched: 5. Germline CDR1 reads MNHEY; CDR2 reads SMNVEV (reference sequence).

The rearrangement joins TRBV2 to TRBJ2-7, with 8 bases matching TRBD2. The CDR3 is 16 residues long. After removal of 3 bases from V and 1 base from J, the junction contained 8 bases not matched to a gene. Germline V gene data show CDR1 as SNHLY and CDR2 as FYNNEI. CDR3 region: CASSESGGPHSYEQYF. The CDR3 bases are TGTGCCAGCAGTGAGTCGGGAGGGCCTCATTCCTACGAGCAGTACTTC.

A few counts support this clone. This rearrangement joins TRBV4-3 to TRBJ2-7; D is possibly TRBD1 (6 bases). The CDR3 has 16 residues. Trimming cost V 0 bases and J 3 bases, with 15 bases left between them. The germline V gene encodes CDR1 LGHNA and CDR2 YSLEER. CDR3: CASSQDPRRGGYEQYF. The CDR3 nucleotides read TGCGCCAGCAGCCAAGATCCGCGGCGAGGGGGCTACGAGCAGTACTTC.

The chain is built from TRBV29-1 and TRBJ2-5; possible D gene TRBD2, 6 bases. The ends were cut back, 7 bases at V and 2 bases at J, with 8 bases in the middle. The V gene's germline CDR1 is SQVTM and CDR2 ANQGSEA. CDR3 length equals 11 residues. CDR3 amino acids: CSAGGQETQYF. CDR3 nucleotides: TGCAGCGCCGGGGGACAAGAGACCCAGTACTTC.

The J gene is TRBJ2-5, the V gene TRBV4-3; 9 nucleotides match TRBD1. The germline CDR1 and CDR2 sequences are LGHNA and YSLEER. The CDR3 is 22 residues long. The trim removed 0 bases at V and 5 bases at J, leaving 25 bases unmatched. CDR3 DNA: TGCGCCAGCAGCCAAGATAACCCCCACAGGGGGCCAACGGGAGGACCTCCCGAGACCCAGTACTTC. Encoded protein: CASSQDNPHRGPTGGPPETQYF.

The chain employs TRBV12-5 and TRBJ1-2; 8 bases are a match to TRBD1. The V and J ends lost 1 base and 8 bases, in that order; junction bases with no gene match: 9. Germline values: CDR1 LGHNT, CDR2 FRNRAP. The CDR3 has 15 amino acids. The DNA of the CDR3 is TGTGCTAGTGGTTTGGAGCAGACCGGGACAGGAGGCTACACCTTC. Translating it yields CASGLEQTGTGGYTF.

The chain has TRBV10-2 and TRBJ2-7; 9 nucleotides agree with TRBD2. Germline CDR1 is WSHSY and CDR2 is SAAADI. J lost 5 bases, V lost 4 bases, and 6 bases had no gene match. This CDR3 has 14 amino acids. For the CDR3, the DNA is TGCGCCAGCAGTGCAACGGCTAGCGGGAACGAGCAGTACTTC. Protein sequence: CASSATASGNEQYF.

This sequence joins TRBV2 and TRBJ1-5; a weak D match, TRBD1 (5 bases). The germline gives CDR1 SNHLY, CDR2 FYNNEI. With 2 bases removed from V and 0 bases from J, the gap between germline ends came to 11 bases. The CDR3 sequence is 16 residues long. CDR3 in DNA: TGTGCCAGCAGTGAAAATAGTGGGGCTAGCAATCAGCCCCAGCATTTT. Translation: CASSENSGASNQPQHF.

The chain carries TRBV30 and TRBJ1-2; 7 nucleotides line up with TRBD1. J was trimmed by 5 bases and V by 0 bases; bases with no gene match: 6. The CDR3 covers 14 residues. In germline, CDR1 is GTSNPN, CDR2 SVGIG (reference sequence). The CDR3 nucleotides read TGTGCCTGGAGTGTAGGGGGGACAGTTTATGGCTACACCTTC. This encodes CAWSVGGTVYGYTF.

The chain joins TRBV29-1 to TRBJ2-1, with TRBD2 matching over 7 bases. V gave up 7 bases and J gave up 2 bases; unmatched junction bases: 2. Germline V lookup: CDR1 SQVTM, CDR2 ANQGSEA. CDR3 size: 12 residues. DNA for the CDR3: TGCAGCGCTCGGGAGGCCTACAATGAGCAGTTCTTC. It specifies CSAREAYNEQFF.

This chain joins TRBV21-1 and TRBJ2-7; TRBD1 was called by the table and not checked on the DNA. TRBV21-1 is an annotated pseudogene. The CDR3 covers 16 residues. The CDR3 coding sequence is TGTGCCAGCAGAGGGGTCAGGGGGGCCCTCTCCTACGAGCAGTACTTC. It specifies CASRGVRGALSYEQYF.

The rearrangement uses TRBV25-1 and TRBJ2-5, with TRBD1 as a possible D gene (6 bases). The ends were cut back, 3 bases at V and 4 bases at J, with 18 bases in the middle. The CDR3 contains 16 residues. Germline CDR1 and CDR2: MGHDK and SYGVNS. Here the CDR3 DNA reads TGTGCCAGCAGTGATTGGGGACACCGAATCGGAGAGACCCAGTACTTC. It specifies CASSDWGHRIGETQYF.

The chain combines TRBV7-2 with TRBJ2-2; TRBD2 matches at 16 bases. The CDR3 consists of 16 residues. Per the germline V gene, CDR1 is SGHTA and CDR2 is FQGNSA. After removal of 5 bases from V and 7 bases from J, the junction contained 4 bases not matched to a gene. The CDR3, as DNA: TGTGCCAGCAGCCCGGGACTAGCGGGAGGGGGCGGGGAGCTGTTTTTT. This translates into CASSPGLAGGGGELFF.